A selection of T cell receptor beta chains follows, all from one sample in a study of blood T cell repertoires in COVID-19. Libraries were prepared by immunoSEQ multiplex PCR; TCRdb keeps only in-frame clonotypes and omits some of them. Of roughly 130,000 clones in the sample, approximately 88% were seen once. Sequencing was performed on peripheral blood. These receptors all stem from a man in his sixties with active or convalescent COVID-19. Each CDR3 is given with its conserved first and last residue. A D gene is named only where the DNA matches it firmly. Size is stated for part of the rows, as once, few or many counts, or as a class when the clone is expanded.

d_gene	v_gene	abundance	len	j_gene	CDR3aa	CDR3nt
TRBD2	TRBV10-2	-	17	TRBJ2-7	CASSLATSGTTYYEQYF	TGCGCCAGCAGTTTGGCAACCTCCGGGACTACATACTACGAGCAGTACTTC
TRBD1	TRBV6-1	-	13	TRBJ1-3	CASSEDPDRSSYF	TGTGCCAGCAGTGAAGACCCGGACAGGTCCTCATATTTT
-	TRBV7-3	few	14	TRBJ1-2	CASKGDTGPAGYTF	TGTGCCAGCAAGGGGGATACAGGGCCTGCTGGCTACACCTTC
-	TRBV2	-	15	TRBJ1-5	CASSEEDKSNQPQHF	TGTGCCAGCAGTGAAGAGGACAAGAGCAATCAGCCCCAGCATTTT
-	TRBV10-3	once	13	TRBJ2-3	CAISAGATDTQYF	TGTGCCATCTCGGCAGGGGCCACAGATACGCAGTATTTT
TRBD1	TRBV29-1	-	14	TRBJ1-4	CSVSRTGANEKLFF	TGCAGCGTCTCACGGACAGGGGCTAATGAAAAACTGTTTTTT
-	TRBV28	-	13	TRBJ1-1	CASGPKANTEAFF	TGTGCCAGCGGGCCCAAGGCAAACACTGAAGCTTTCTTT
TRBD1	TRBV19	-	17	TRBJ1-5	CASSEGAGGAGRQPQHF	TGTGCCAGTAGTGAGGGGGCAGGGGGCGCGGGAAGACAGCCCCAGCATTTT
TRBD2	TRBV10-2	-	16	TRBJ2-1	CASSESKVAGVHEQFF	TGCGCCAGCAGTGAGTCGAAGGTAGCGGGAGTGCATGAGCAGTTCTTC
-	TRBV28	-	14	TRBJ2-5	CASNSYFKEETQYF	TGTGCCAGCAACTCCTATTTCAAGGAGGAGACCCAGTACTTC
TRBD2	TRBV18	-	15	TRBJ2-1	CASHFSGSSYNEQFF	TGTGCCAGCCATTTCAGCGGGAGCTCCTACAATGAGCAGTTCTTC
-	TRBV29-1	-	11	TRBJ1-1	CSVGVDTEAFF	TGCAGCGTTGGAGTGGACACTGAAGCTTTCTTT
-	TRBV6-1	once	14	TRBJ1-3	CASSETGPLDTIYF	TGTGCCAGCAGTGAAACAGGGCCCTTGGACACCATATATTTT
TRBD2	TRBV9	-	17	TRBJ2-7	CASNPGGKREGLGEQYF	TGTGCCAGCAACCCCGGCGGGAAGCGGGAGGGCCTGGGCGAGCAGTACTTC
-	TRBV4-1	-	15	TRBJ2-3	CASSQDRRGTDTQYF	TGCGCCAGCAGCCAAGACAGGAGGGGAACAGATACGCAGTATTTT
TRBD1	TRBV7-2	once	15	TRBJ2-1	CASSLVDRVNNEQFF	TGTGCCAGCAGCTTAGTTGACAGGGTTAACAATGAGCAGTTCTTC
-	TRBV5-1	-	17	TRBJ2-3	CASSTRDKLPNTDTQYF	TGCGCCAGCAGCACCCGGGACAAACTACCAAACACAGATACGCAGTATTTT
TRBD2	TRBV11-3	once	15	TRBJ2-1	CASSLVLSGRSEQFF	TGTGCCAGCAGCTTAGTTCTTAGCGGGAGGTCTGAGCAGTTCTTC
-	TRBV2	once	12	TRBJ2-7	CASSEAVYEQYF	TGTGCCAGCAGTGAGGCGGTCTACGAGCAGTACTTC
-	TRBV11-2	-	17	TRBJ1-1	CASSPIGEGVANTEAFF	TGTGCCAGCAGCCCGATCGGGGAGGGGGTGGCGAACACTGAAGCTTTCTTT
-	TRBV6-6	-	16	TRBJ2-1	CASTSKGGRSYNEQFF	TGTGCCAGCACCTCGAAGGGGGGGCGCTCCTACAATGAGCAGTTCTTC
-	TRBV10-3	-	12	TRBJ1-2	CAIKLATGGYTF	TGTGCCATCAAGTTGGCCACAGGAGGCTACACCTTC
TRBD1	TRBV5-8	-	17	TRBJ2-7	CASSLYLSTGGSYEQYF	TGTGCCAGCAGCTTATATCTGTCGACAGGGGGCTCTTACGAGCAGTACTTC
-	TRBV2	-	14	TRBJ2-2	CASKQEAGTGELFF	TGTGCCAGCAAGCAGGAGGCGGGGACCGGGGAGCTGTTTTTT
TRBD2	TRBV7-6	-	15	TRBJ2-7	CASSLGGLATYEQYF	TGTGCCAGCAGCTTGGGCGGACTAGCGACTTACGAGCAGTACTTC
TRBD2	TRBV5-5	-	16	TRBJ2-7	CASSLAGWREDYEQYF	TGTGCCAGCAGCTTGGCAGGATGGCGGGAGGACTACGAGCAGTACTTC
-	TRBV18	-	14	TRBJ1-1	CASSPLVSDTEAFF	TGTGCCAGCTCACCACTAGTCTCCGACACTGAAGCTTTCTTT
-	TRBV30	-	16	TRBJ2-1	CAWRRRGGSWYNEQFF	TGTGCCTGGAGACGGAGAGGAGGGAGTTGGTACAATGAGCAGTTCTTC
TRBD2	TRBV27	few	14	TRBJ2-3	CASSLSLAGDTQYF	TGTGCCAGCAGTTTATCTCTAGCGGGAGATACGCAGTATTTT
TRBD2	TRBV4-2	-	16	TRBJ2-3	CASSQDLGREADTQYF	TGTGCCAGCAGCCAAGATCTTGGGAGGGAGGCAGATACGCAGTATTTT
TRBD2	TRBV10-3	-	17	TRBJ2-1	CAISESMGAGGYNEQFF	TGTGCCATCAGTGAGTCGATGGGAGCGGGAGGTTACAATGAGCAGTTCTTC
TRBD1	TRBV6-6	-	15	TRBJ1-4	CASSYGQGDNEKLFF	TGTGCCAGCAGTTACGGACAGGGAGATAATGAAAAACTGTTTTTT
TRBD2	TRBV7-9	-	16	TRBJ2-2	CASSPPSGANTGELFF	TGTGCCAGCAGCCCCCCTAGCGGGGCGAACACCGGGGAGCTGTTTTTT
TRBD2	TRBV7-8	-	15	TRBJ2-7	CASSLSTSGGYEQYF	TGTGCCAGCAGCTTATCGACTAGCGGGGGCTACGAGCAGTACTTC
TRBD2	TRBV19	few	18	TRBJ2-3	CASSAFSSGGHTKDTQYF	TGTGCCAGTAGTGCCTTCAGTAGCGGGGGGCATACGAAAGATACGCAGTATTTT
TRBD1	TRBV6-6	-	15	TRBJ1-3	CASSGGQNSGNTIYF	TGTGCCAGCAGCGGGGGACAGAACTCTGGAAACACCATATATTTT
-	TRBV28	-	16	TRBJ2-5	CASSLFQKGGSGTQYF	TGTGCCAGCAGTTTATTCCAAAAAGGAGGGTCGGGGACCCAGTACTTC
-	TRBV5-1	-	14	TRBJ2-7	CASSLWYGSREQYF	TGCGCCAGCAGCTTGTGGTACGGATCGCGGGAGCAGTACTTC
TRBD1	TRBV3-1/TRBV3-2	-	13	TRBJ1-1	CASSTGGRTEAFF	TGTGCCAGCAGCACAGGGGGCCGGACTGAAGCTTTCTTT
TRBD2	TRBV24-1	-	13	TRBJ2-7	CATSALAGEEQYF	TGTGCCACCAGTGCACTAGCGGGAGAGGAGCAGTACTTC
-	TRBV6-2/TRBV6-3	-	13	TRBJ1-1	CASSSTLNTEAFF	TGTGCCAGCAGCTCGACACTGAACACTGAAGCTTTCTTT
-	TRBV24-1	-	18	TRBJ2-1	CATSDYLPSGTPLHEQFF	TGTGCCACCAGTGATTACCTACCATCCGGGACTCCCTTACACGAGCAGTTCTTC
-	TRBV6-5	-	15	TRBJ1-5	CASTRGGVRDQPQHF	TGTGCCAGCACCCGAGGCGGGGTAAGAGATCAGCCCCAGCATTTT
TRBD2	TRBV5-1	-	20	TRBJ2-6	CASSRTSKEGGVSGANVLTF	TGCGCCAGCAGCCGGACTAGTAAGGAAGGTGGGGTCTCTGGGGCCAACGTCCTGACTTTC
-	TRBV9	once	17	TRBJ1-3	CASSVGAGATSGNTIYF	TGTGCCAGCAGCGTAGGAGCAGGGGCAACCTCTGGAAACACCATATATTTT